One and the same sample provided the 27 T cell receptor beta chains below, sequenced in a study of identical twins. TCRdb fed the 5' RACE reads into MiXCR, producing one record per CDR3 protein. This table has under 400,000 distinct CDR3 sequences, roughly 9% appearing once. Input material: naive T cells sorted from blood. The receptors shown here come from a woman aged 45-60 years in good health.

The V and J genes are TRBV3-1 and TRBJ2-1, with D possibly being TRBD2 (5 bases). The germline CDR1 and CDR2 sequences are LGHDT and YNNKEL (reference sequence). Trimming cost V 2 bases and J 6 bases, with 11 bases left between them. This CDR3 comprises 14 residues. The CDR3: CASSQYPSSNEQFF. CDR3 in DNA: TGTGCCAGCAGCCAATACCCTAGCTCCAATGAGCAGTTCTTC.

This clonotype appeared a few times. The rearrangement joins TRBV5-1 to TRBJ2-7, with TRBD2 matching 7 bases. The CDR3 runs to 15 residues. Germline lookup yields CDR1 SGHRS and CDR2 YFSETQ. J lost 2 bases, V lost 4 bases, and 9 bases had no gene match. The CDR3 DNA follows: TGCGCCAGCAGCCACGCGGGGGACCAAACCTACGAGCAGTACTTC. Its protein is CASSHAGDQTYEQYF. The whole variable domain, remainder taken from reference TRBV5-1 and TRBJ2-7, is KAGVTQTPRYLIKTRGQQVTLSCSPISGHRSVSWYQQTPGQGLQFLFEYFSETQRNKGNFPGRFSGRQFSNSRSEMNVSTLELGDSALYLCASSHAGDQTYEQYFGPGTRLTVT.

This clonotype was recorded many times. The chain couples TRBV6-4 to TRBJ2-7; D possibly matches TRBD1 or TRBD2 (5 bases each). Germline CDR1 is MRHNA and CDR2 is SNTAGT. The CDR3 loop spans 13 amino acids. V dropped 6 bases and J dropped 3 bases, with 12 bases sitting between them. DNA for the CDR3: TGTGCCAGCAGAATATGGGGGAACTACGAGCAGTACGTC. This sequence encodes CASRIWGNYEQYV.

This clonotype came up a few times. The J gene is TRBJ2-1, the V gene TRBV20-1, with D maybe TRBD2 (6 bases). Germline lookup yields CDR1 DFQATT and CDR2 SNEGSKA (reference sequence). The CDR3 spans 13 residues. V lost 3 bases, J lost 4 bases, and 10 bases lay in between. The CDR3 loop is CSASGSGYNEQFF. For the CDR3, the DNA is TGCAGTGCTAGCGGGAGCGGGTACAATGAGCAGTTCTTC.

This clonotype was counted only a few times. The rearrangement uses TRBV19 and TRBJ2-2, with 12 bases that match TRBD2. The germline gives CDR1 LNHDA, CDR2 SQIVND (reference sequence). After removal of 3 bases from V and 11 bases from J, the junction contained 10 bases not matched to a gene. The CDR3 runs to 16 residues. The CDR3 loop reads CASSIERLAGVGELFF. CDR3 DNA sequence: TGTGCCAGTAGTATCGAAAGACTAGCGGGAGTCGGAGAGCTGTTTTTT.

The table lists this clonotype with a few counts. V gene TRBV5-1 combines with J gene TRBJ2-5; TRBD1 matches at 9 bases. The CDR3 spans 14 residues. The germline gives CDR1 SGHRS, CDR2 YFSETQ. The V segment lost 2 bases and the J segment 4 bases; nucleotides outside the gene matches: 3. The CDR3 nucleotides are TGCGCCAGCAGCTTAGGGGACAGGGTAGAGACCCAGTACTTC. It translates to CASSLGDRVETQYF.

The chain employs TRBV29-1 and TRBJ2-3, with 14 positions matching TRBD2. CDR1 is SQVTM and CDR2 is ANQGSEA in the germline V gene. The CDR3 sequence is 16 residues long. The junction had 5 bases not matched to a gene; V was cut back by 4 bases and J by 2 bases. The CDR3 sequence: CSVAGLAGVITDTQYF. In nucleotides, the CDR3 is TGCAGCGTTGCGGGACTAGCGGGAGTGATCACAGATACGCAGTATTTT.

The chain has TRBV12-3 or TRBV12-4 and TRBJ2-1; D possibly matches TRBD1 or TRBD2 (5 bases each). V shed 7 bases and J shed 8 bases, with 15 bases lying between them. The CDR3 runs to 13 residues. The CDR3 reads CASTRDRFDEQFF. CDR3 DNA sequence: TGTGCCAGCACCCGGGACCGTTTCGATGAGCAGTTCTTC.

The CDR3 here is CASSPGRALAGGTYNEQFF. The CDR3 DNA reads TGTGCCAGCAGCCCGGGGCGGGCGCTAGCGGGAGGTACCTACAATGAGCAGTTCTTC. V and J are TRBV7-8 and TRBJ2-1; 11 bases align to TRBD2. CDR3 size: 19 residues. CDR1 and CDR2 from the germline V gene are SGHVS and FQNEAQ. With 5 bases clipped from V and 2 bases from J, the junction kept 14 bases outside the gene matches.

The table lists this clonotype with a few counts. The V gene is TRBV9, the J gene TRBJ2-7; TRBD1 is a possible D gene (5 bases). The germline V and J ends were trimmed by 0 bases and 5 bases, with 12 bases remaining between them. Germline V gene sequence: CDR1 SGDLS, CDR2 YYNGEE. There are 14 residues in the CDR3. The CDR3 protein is CASSVAGRVNEQYF. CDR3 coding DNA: TGTGCCAGCAGCGTAGCGGGCAGGGTCAACGAGCAGTACTTC.

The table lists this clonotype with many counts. As DNA, the CDR3 is TGCGCCAGCAGCCCGAGGGAAGCGGGTAGCTCCTACAATGAGCAGTTCTTC. It encodes CASSPREAGSSYNEQFF. The chain has TRBV5-1 and TRBJ2-1, with D tentatively TRBD2 (6 bases). This CDR3 spans 17 amino acids. V dropped 4 bases and J dropped 0 bases, with 17 bases sitting between them. Germline CDR1 SGHRS, CDR2 YFSETQ. The full variable domain, with the rest looked up from reference TRBV5-1 and TRBJ2-1, is KAGVTQTPRYLIKTRGQQVTLSCSPISGHRSVSWYQQTPGQGLQFLFEYFSETQRNKGNFPGRFSGRQFSNSRSEMNVSTLELGDSALYLCASSPREAGSSYNEQFFGPGTRLTVL.

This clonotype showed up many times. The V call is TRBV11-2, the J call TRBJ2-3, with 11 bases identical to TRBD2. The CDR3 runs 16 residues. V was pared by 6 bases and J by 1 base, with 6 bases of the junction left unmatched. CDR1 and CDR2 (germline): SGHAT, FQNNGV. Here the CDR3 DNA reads TGTGCCAGCAGGAATAGCGGGAGGGCCGGCACAGATACGCAGTATTTT. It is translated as CASRNSGRAGTDTQYF.

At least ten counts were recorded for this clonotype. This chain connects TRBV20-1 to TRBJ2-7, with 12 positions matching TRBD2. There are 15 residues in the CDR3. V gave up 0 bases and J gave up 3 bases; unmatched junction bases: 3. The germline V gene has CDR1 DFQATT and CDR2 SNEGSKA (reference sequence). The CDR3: CSARDRLAGVYEQYF. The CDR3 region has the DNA TGCAGTGCTAGAGATCGACTAGCGGGAGTCTACGAGCAGTACTTC.

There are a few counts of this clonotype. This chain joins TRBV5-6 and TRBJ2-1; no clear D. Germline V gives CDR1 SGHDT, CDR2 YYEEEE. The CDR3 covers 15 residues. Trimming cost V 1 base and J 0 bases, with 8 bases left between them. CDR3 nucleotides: TGTGCCAGCAGCTTGTGGAAGAGCTCCTACAATGAGCAGTTCTTC. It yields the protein CASSLWKSSYNEQFF.

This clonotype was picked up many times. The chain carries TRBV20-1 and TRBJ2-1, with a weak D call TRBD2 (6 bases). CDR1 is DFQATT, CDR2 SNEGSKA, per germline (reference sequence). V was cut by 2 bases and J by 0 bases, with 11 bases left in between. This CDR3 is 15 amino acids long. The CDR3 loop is CSARPGLSSYNEQFF. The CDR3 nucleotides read TGCAGTGCTAGACCGGGACTCAGCTCCTACAATGAGCAGTTCTTC.

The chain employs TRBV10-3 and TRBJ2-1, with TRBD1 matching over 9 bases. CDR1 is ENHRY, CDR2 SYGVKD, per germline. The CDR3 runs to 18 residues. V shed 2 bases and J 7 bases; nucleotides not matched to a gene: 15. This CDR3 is CAISETRRDRDVMNEQFF. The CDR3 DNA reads TGTGCCATCAGTGAGACTCGTAGGGACAGGGATGTTATGAATGAGCAGTTCTTC.

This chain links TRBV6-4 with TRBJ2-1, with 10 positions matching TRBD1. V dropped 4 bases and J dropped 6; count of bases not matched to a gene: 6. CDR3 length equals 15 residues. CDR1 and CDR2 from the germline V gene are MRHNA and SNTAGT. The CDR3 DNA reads TGTGCCAGCAGTGGCGGGACAGGGGCGGGCAATGAGCAGTTCTTC. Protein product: CASSGGTGAGNEQFF.

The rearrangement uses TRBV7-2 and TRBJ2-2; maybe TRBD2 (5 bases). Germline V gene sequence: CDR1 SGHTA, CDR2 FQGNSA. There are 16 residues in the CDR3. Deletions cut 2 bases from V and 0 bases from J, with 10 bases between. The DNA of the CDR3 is TGTGCCAGCAGCTTATATGGAGGAACGAACACCGGGGAGCTGTTTTTT. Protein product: CASSLYGGTNTGELFF.

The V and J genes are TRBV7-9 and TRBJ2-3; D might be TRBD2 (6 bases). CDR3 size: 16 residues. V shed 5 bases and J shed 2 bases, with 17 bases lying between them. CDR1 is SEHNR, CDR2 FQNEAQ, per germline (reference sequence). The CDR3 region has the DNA TGTGCCAGCAGCCCAGGAGGGGCGGGAATCACAGATACGCAGTATTTT. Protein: CASSPGGAGITDTQYF. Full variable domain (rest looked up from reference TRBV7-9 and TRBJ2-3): DTGVSQNPRHKITKRGQNVTFRCDPISEHNRLYWYRQTLGQGPEFLTYFQNEAQLEKSRLLSDRFSAERPKGSFSTLEIQRTEQGDSAMYLCASSPGGAGITDTQYFGPGTRLTVL.

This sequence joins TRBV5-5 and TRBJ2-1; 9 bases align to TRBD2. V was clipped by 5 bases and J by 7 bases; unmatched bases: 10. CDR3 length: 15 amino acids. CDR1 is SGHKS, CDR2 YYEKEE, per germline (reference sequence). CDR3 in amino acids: CASRTLAGDINEQFF. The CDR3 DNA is TGTGCCAGCAGAACCTTAGCGGGAGATATAAATGAGCAGTTCTTC. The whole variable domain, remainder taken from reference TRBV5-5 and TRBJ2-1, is DAGVTQSPTHLIKTRGQQVTLRCSPISGHKSVSWYQQVLGQGPQFIFQYYEKEERGRGNFPDRFSARQFPNYSSELNVNALLLGDSALYLCASRTLAGDINEQFFGPGTRLTVL.

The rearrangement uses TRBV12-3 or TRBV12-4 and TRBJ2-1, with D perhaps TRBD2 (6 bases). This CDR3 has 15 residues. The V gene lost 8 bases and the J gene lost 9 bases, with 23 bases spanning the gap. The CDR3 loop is CASALRRGSFSEQFF. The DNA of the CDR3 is TGTGCCAGCGCCCTCCGTCGGGGGAGTTTTAGTGAGCAGTTCTTC.

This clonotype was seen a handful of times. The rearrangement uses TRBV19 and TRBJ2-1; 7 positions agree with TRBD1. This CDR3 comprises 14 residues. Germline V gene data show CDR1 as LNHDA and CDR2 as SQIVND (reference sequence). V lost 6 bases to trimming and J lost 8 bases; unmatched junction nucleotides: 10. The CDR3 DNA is TGTGCCAGTAGCCGCGACAGGGTGTTCGATGAGCAGTTCTTC. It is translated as CASSRDRVFDEQFF.

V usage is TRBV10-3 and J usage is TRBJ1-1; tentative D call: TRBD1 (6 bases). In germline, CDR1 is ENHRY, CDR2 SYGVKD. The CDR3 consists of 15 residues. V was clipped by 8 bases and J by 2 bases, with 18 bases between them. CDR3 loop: CAIVSAGAGNTEAFF. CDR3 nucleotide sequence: TGTGCCATCGTTTCAGCAGGGGCGGGTAACACTGAAGCTTTCTTT.

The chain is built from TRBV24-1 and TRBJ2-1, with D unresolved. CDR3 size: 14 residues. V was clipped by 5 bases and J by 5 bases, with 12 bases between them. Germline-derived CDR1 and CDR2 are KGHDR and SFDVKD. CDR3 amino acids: CATSGVVNDNEQFF. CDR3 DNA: TGTGCCACCAGTGGAGTTGTGAATGACAATGAGCAGTTCTTC.

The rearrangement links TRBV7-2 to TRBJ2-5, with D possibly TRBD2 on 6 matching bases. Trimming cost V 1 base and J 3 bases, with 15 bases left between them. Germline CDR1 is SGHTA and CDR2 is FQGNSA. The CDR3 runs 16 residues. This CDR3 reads CASSLGVAELKETQYF. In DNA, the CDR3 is TGTGCCAGCAGCTTAGGGGTAGCGGAGCTTAAAGAGACCCAGTACTTC.

The CDR3 coding sequence is TGTGCCAGCAGTTATAGGGGTTCCGCTGAAGCTTTCTTT. Translated, it gives CASSYRGSAEAFF. The chain is built from TRBV12-3 or TRBV12-4 and TRBJ1-1, with D possibly matching TRBD1 (5 bases). V was shortened by 4 bases and J by 6 bases, with 12 bases between the two germline ends. This CDR3 spans 13 amino acids.

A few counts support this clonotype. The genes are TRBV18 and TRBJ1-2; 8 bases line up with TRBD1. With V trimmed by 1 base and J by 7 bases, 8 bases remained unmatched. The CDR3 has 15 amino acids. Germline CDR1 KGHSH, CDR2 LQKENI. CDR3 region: CASSPLQGAPIGYTF. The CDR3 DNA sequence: TGTGCCAGCTCACCACTTCAGGGGGCGCCTATTGGCTACACCTTC. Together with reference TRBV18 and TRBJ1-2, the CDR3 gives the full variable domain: NAGVMQNPRHLVRRRGQEARLRCSPMKGHSHVYWYRQLPEEGLKFMVYLQKENIIDESGMPKERFSAEFPKEGPSILRIQQVVRGDSAAYFCASSPLQGAPIGYTFGSGTRLTVV.